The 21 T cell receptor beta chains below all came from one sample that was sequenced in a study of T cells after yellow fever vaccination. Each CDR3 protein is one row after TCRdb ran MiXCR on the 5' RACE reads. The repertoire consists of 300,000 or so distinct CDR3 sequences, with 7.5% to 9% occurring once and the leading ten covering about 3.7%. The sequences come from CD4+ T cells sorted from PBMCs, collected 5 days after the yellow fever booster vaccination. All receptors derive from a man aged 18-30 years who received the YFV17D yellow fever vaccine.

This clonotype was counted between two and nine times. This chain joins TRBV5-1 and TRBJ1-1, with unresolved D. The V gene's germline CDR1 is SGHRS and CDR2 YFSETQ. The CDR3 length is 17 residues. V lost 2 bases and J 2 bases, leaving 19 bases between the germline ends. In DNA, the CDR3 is TGCGCCAGCAGCTTCGGAGGGTTGAGCGATATTAACACTGAAGCTTTCTTT. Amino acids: CASSFGGLSDINTEAFF.

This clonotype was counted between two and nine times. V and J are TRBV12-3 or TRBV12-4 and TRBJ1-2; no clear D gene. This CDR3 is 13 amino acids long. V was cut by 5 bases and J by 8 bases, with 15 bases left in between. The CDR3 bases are TGTGCCAGCAGTCTCGGGCGTACGGTCGGCTACACCTTC. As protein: CASSLGRTVGYTF.

The DNA for the CDR3 is TGTGCCACATCGGGTTCGGGAGGAGAAAAACTGTTTTTT. This codes for CATSGSGGEKLFF. This chain links TRBV3-1 with TRBJ1-4; D is unresolved. V shed 10 bases and J shed 8 bases, with 17 bases lying between them. The CDR3 runs 13 residues. Germline CDR1 and CDR2: LGHDT and YNNKEL (reference sequence).

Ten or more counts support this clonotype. CDR3 residues: CASSGMPGTPEQYF. The DNA of the CDR3 is TGCGCCAGCAGCGGAATGCCGGGCACCCCCGAGCAGTACTTC. The chain uses TRBV5-1 and TRBJ2-7; D unclear. V lost 4 bases to trimming and J lost 6 bases, with 17 bases between them. The CDR3 consists of 14 residues. Germline V gene lookup returns CDR1 SGHRS and CDR2 YFSETQ.

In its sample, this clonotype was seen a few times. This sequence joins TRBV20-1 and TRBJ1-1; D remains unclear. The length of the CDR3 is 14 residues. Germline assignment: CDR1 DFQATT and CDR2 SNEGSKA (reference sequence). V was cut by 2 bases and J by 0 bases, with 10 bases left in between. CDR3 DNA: TGCAGTGCTAGACAGTTCGGTATGAACACTGAAGCTTTCTTT. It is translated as CSARQFGMNTEAFF.

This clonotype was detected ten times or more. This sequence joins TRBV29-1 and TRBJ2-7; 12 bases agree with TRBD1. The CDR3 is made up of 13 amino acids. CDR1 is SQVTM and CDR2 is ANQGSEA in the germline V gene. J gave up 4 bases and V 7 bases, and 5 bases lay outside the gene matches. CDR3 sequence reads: CSAGTGGAYEQYF. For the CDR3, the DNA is TGCAGCGCCGGGACAGGGGGCGCTTACGAGCAGTACTTC.

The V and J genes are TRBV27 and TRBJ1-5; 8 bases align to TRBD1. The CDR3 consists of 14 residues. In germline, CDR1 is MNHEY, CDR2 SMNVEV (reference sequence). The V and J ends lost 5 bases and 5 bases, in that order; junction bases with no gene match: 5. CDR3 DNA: TGTGCCAGCAGTCAGACAGGGGTCCATCAGCCCCAGCATTTT. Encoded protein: CASSQTGVHQPQHF.

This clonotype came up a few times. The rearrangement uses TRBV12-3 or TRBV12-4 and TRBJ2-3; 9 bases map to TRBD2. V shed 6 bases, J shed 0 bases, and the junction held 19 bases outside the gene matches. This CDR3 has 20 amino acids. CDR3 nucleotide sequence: TGTGCCAGCAGGCCCTTACTATTGGCGGGGGGGACTTTTAGCACAGATACGCAGTATTTT. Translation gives CASRPLLLAGGTFSTDTQYF.

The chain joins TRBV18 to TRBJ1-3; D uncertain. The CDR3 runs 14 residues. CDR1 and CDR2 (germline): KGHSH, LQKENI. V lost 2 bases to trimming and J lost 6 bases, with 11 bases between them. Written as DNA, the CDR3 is TGTGCCAGCTCACCAGGTCCCCTTATAAACACCATATATTTT. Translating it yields CASSPGPLINTIYF.

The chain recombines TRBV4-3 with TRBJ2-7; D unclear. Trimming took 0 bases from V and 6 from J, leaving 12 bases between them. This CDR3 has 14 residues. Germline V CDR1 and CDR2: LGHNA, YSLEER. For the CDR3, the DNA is TGCGCCAGCAGCCAAGATCTAAGAACGGGCGAGCAGTACTTC. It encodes CASSQDLRTGEQYF.

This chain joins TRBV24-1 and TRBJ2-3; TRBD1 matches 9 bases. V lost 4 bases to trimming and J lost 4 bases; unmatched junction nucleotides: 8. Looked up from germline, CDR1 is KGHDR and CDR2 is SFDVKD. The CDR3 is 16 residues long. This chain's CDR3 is CATSEAGTGSSDTQYF. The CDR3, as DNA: TGTGCCACCAGTGAGGCCGGGACAGGGTCTTCAGATACGCAGTATTTT.

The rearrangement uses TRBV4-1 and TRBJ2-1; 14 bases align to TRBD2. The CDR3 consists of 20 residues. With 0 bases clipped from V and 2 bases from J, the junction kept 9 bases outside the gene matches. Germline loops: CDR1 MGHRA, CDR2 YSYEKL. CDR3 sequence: CASSQDVGLAGAWAYNEQFF. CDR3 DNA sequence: TGCGCCAGCAGCCAAGATGTGGGACTAGCGGGGGCGTGGGCCTACAATGAGCAGTTCTTC.

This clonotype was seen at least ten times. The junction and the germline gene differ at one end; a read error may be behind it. CDR3: CASSSVLF. DNA for the CDR3: TGTGCCAGCAGTTCTGTTCTTTTT. The V call is TRBV12-3 or TRBV12-4, the J call TRBJ1-4; D not resolved. The CDR3 covers 8 residues.

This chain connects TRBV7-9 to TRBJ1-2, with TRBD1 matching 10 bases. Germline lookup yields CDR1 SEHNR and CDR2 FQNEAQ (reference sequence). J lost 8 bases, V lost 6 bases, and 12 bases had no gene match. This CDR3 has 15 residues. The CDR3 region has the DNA TGTGCCAGCAGTTCCGCCCGGGGGACAGGGGTCGGCTACACCTTC. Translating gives CASSSARGTGVGYTF.

The CDR3 here is CASSYSGLADGRDEQFF. The CDR3 bases are TGTGCCAGCAGCTACTCGGGGCTAGCGGATGGTCGGGATGAGCAGTTCTTC. V usage is TRBV7-3 and J usage is TRBJ2-1, with 7 bases that match TRBD2. The CDR3 contains 17 residues. CDR1 and CDR2 (germline): SGHTA, FQGTGA. V shed 4 bases, J shed 8 bases, and the junction held 17 bases outside the gene matches.

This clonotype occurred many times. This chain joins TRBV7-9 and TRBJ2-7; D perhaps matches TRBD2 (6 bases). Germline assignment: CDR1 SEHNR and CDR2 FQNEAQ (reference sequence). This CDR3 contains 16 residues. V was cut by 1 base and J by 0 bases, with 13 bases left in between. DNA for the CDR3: TGTGCCAGCAGCTTAGGCGGGACCGGCAGCTCCTACGAGCAGTACGTC. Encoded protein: CASSLGGTGSSYEQYV.

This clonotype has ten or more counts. The DNA of the CDR3 is TGTGCCAGCAGCCTCTCCGGGGGACCTAATGAAAAACTGTTTTTT. Amino acid sequence: CASSLSGGPNEKLFF. The rearrangement joins TRBV3-1 to TRBJ1-4; a possible D gene is TRBD1 (5 bases). Germline lookup yields CDR1 LGHDT and CDR2 YNNKEL (reference sequence). The CDR3 length is 15 residues. V lost 4 bases and J lost 3, with 12 bases in between.

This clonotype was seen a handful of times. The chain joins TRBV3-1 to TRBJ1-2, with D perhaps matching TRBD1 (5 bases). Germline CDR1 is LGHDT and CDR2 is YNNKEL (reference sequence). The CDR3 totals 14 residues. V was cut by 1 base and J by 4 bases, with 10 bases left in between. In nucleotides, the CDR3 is TGTGCCAGCAGCCAAGGGTCAGGGCCCTATGGCTACACCTTC. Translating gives CASSQGSGPYGYTF.

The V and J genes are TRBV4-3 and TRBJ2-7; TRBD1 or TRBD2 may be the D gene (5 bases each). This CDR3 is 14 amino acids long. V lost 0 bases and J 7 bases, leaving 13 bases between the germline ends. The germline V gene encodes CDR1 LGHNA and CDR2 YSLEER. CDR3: CASSQDLEGREQYF. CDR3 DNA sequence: TGCGCCAGCAGCCAAGATCTTGAGGGGCGGGAGCAGTACTTC.

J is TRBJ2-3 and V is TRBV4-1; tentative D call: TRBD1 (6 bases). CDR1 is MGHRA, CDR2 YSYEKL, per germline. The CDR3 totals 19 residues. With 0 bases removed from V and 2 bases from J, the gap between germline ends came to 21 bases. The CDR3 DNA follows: TGCGCCAGCAGCCAAGAAGCCCCCCAGGGACAAGGACCCACAGATACGCAGTATTTT. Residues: CASSQEAPQGQGPTDTQYF.

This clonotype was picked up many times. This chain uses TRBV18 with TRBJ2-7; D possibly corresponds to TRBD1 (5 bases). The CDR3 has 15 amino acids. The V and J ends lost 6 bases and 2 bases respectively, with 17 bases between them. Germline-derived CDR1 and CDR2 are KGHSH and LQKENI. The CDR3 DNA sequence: TGTGCCAGCTCGCTTGGGGCCCCCGCAGCCTACGAGCAGTACGTC. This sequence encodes CASSLGAPAAYEQYV.